Listed below are T cell receptor beta chains from one sample, sequenced in a study of blood T cell repertoires in COVID-19. Sequenced by immunoSEQ multiplex PCR; TCRdb stores in-frame clones only, minus some. The sample contains fewer than 70,000 clones, 80% to 95% of which appear only once. The sequenced sample was peripheral blood. The receptors were sampled from a man aged 50-60 years with active COVID-19. CDR3s include the opening cysteine and the closing phenylalanine or tryptophan. D genes are given only for firm matches. Where a row states a size, it is once, few, many or the class of an expanded clone; other rows omit it.

size: .; D: .; V: TRBV7-9; J: TRBJ1-2; DNA: TGTGCCAGCAGCTTAGGCCAGGGAGGAAGGTATGGCTACACCTTC; CDR3: CASSLGQGGRYGYTF
size: .; D: TRBD2; V: TRBV7-6; J: TRBJ2-2; DNA: TGTGCCAGCAGCTACAGATTAGCGGGAGGGCCTGGCGGGGAGCTGTTTTTT; CDR3: CASSYRLAGGPGGELFF
size: .; D: .; V: TRBV28; J: TRBJ1-2; DNA: TGTGCCAGCAGTTTCCAGGTTAGCTATGGCTACACCTTC; CDR3: CASSFQVSYGYTF
size: few; D: .; V: TRBV7-2; J: TRBJ1-2; DNA: TGTGCCAGCAGCTTAGTCGGCTGGGCGCCTAACTATGGCTACACCTTC; CDR3: CASSLVGWAPNYGYTF
size: .; D: .; V: TRBV5-6; J: TRBJ1-4; DNA: TGTGCCAGCAGCCCCCGAGGTGGAGGAACTAATGAAAAACTGTTTTTT; CDR3: CASSPRGGGTNEKLFF
size: .; D: .; V: TRBV18; J: TRBJ1-2; DNA: TGTGCCAGCTCAGCGCGGGATTTCTATGGCTACACCTTC; CDR3: CASSARDFYGYTF
size: .; D: TRBD1; V: TRBV5-1; J: TRBJ2-1; DNA: TGCGCCAGCAGCTTGGCCAACGGACAGGGGGGGAATGAGCAGTTCTTC; CDR3: CASSLANGQGGNEQFF
size: .; D: .; V: TRBV27; J: TRBJ1-1; DNA: TGTGCCAGCAGTTTAGACAGACGTTCCGATGAAGCTTTCTTT; CDR3: CASSLDRRSDEAFF
size: .; D: TRBD1; V: TRBV4-2; J: TRBJ2-5; DNA: TGTGCCAGCAGCCCCGGGACAGGTCGTTCCGAGACCCAGTACTTC; CDR3: CASSPGTGRSETQYF
size: .; D: .; V: TRBV29-1; J: TRBJ2-5; DNA: TGCAGCGTCCTCGCCCGCGTCTCCAAAGAGACCCAGTACTTC; CDR3: CSVLARVSKETQYF
size: .; D: TRBD1; V: TRBV19; J: TRBJ1-1; DNA: TGTGCCAGTAGTATCAAGGGGGCTGGGATGAACACTGAAGCTTTCTTT; CDR3: CASSIKGAGMNTEAFF
size: .; D: TRBD2; V: TRBV25-1; J: TRBJ2-1; DNA: TGTGCCAGCAGTGAATCAGGCGGGGGAAACAATGAGCAGTTCTTC; CDR3: CASSESGGGNNEQFF
size: .; D: TRBD1; V: TRBV28; J: TRBJ2-2; DNA: TGTGCCAGCAGAACAGGGGGCACCGGGGAGCTGTTTTTT; CDR3: CASRTGGTGELFF
size: once; D: .; V: TRBV6-5; J: TRBJ1-2; DNA: TGTGCTTTTTCGGCACAGCTTAACTATGGCTACACCTTC; CDR3: CAFSAQLNYGYTF
size: .; D: .; V: TRBV18; J: TRBJ2-3; DNA: TGTGCCAGCTCAACAGGGTTAGATACGCAGTATTTT; CDR3: CASSTGLDTQYF
size: .; D: TRBD2; V: TRBV4-3; J: TRBJ2-1; DNA: TGCGCCAGCAGCCACGCCGGGACTAGCGGGGGAGTGGACAATGAGCAGTTCTTC; CDR3: CASSHAGTSGGVDNEQFF
size: .; D: .; V: TRBV11-1; J: TRBJ1-4; DNA: TGTGCCAGCAGCTTAGGAACGTGGCAGGCGAATGAAAAACTGTTTTTT; CDR3: CASSLGTWQANEKLFF
size: .; D: TRBD1; V: TRBV28; J: TRBJ2-7; DNA: TGTGCCAGCAGTTCAGGACAGGGGGTAGCCTACGAGCAGTACTTC; CDR3: CASSSGQGVAYEQYF
size: .; D: TRBD2; V: TRBV27; J: TRBJ2-1; DNA: TGTGCCAGCACGGCGGGGGGGCGGCATGAGCAGTTCTTC; CDR3: CASTAGGRHEQFF
size: .; D: .; V: TRBV20-1; J: TRBJ1-4; DNA: TGCAGTGCTAGTGCGGACAGTGTTGAACTGTTTTTT; CDR3: CSASADSVELFF
size: once; D: .; V: TRBV16; J: TRBJ1-2; DNA: TGTGCCAGCAGCCAATCGGGGGCAGGGTCTGGCTACACCTTC; CDR3: CASSQSGAGSGYTF
size: .; D: TRBD1; V: TRBV5-1; J: TRBJ2-6; DNA: TGCGCCAGCAGCTTGACAGGGGGCGCTAGTGGGGCCAACGTCCTGACTTTC; CDR3: CASSLTGGASGANVLTF
size: .; D: .; V: TRBV10-3; J: TRBJ2-7; DNA: TGTGCCTCACGACCTGAGACAATGGGGCAGTACTTC; CDR3: CASRPETMGQYF
size: .; D: TRBD1; V: TRBV20-1; J: TRBJ1-3; DNA: TGCAGTGCTAGTTCTCAGGGGGCCTCTGGAAACACCATATATTTT; CDR3: CSASSQGASGNTIYF
size: .; D: .; V: TRBV7-9; J: TRBJ1-2; DNA: TGTGCCAGCAGCTTAGACGGCTATGGCTACACCTTC; CDR3: CASSLDGYGYTF
size: .; D: .; V: TRBV27; J: TRBJ2-7; DNA: TGTGCCAGCAGTAAAACCCCGGTAGCCACCCGCGAGCAGTACTTC; CDR3: CASSKTPVATREQYF
size: .; D: .; V: TRBV7-3; J: TRBJ2-1; DNA: TGTGCCAGCAGCGACGCCCTAGGTCTTGAGCAGTTCTTC; CDR3: CASSDALGLEQFF